This T cell receptor (beta chain) derives from a study of cytomegalovirus exposure and HLA in healthy donors. This clone was found a few times. Primers for the PCR totalled 60 Vbeta and 13 Jbeta. The data were produced by immunoSEQ multiplex PCR, yet TCRdb's version contains in-frame clones alone and is incomplete. The data contain about 160,000 clones, 84% of them seen just once; the ten biggest clones take up around 1%. The CDR3 contains 17 residues. CDR1 is SNHLY and CDR2 is FYNNEI in the germline V gene. The V segment lost 6 bases and the J segment 4 bases; nucleotides outside the gene matches: 9.

The TCR comes from a man aged 25 to 40 in good health and CMV-seronegative. The rearrangement uses TRBV2 and TRBJ2-1; 13 bases match TRBD2. The sequenced sample was PBMCs. CDR3: CASSSGLAGAPYNEQFF. CDR3 in DNA: TGTGCCAGCAGCAGCGGACTAGCGGGGGCGCCTTACAATGAGCAGTTCTTC.